The 20 T cell receptor beta chains reported below all come from one sample, sequenced in a study of beta chain features in type 1 diabetes. All of the isolated RNA was reverse transcribed, so expressed TCRB transcripts were sequenced. Sequencing was performed with immunoSEQ multiplex PCR; in TCRdb, only in-frame clones are kept and a portion is missing. Of about 220,000 clones listed, approximately 11% are singletons. The sequenced material came from central memory CD4+ T cells from blood. The source is a man in his late teens or twenties in good health.

The rearrangement links TRBV11-2 to TRBJ2-7; 13 positions match TRBD2. Looked up from germline, CDR1 is SGHAT and CDR2 is FQNNGV. This CDR3 region has 14 residues. V was clipped by 6 bases and J by 6 bases; unmatched bases: 5. The chain's CDR3 is CASSLGTSGTEQYF. As DNA, the CDR3 is TGTGCCAGCAGTCTCGGGACTAGCGGGACCGAGCAGTACTTC.

This clone was recorded a few times. The gene calls are TRBV5-6 and TRBJ2-5; D perhaps matches TRBD2 (5 bases). The V gene's germline CDR1 is SGHDT and CDR2 YYEEEE. The CDR3 covers 13 residues. Trimming shortened V by 1 base and J by 4 bases, and 8 bases separated the two germline ends. CDR3 nucleotide sequence: TGTGCCAGCAGCTTGCGAGGGTCAGAGACCCAGTACTTC. Protein sequence: CASSLRGSETQYF.

This clone was recorded a few times. The rearrangement uses TRBV5-1 and TRBJ2-3; D remains ambiguous. CDR3 length: 12 amino acids. Trimming cost V 0 bases and J 4 bases, with 3 bases left between them. Per the germline V gene, CDR1 is SGHRS and CDR2 is YFSETQ. The DNA for the CDR3 is TGCGCCAGCAGCTTGGAATCAGATACGCAGTATTTT. This translates into CASSLESDTQYF. Variable domain in full (rest from reference TRBV5-1 and TRBJ2-3): KAGVTQTPRYLIKTRGQQVTLSCSPISGHRSVSWYQQTPGQGLQFLFEYFSETQRNKGNFPGRFSGRQFSNSRSEMNVSTLELGDSALYLCASSLESDTQYFGPGTRLTVL.

For this clone: Other nucleotide sequences in the sample specify the same CDR3. DNA of the CDR3: TGCAGCGTCGGCGGGCAGGGCTATGGCTACACCTTC. Translating it yields CSVGGQGYGYTF. The genes are TRBV29-1 and TRBJ1-2; tentatively, D is TRBD1 (5 bases). Between the trimmed V and J ends, which lost 6 bases and 4 bases, there was a span of 12 bases. From germline, CDR1 is SQVTM and CDR2 ANQGSEA. The CDR3 runs to 12 residues.

This clone has more than one count but fewer than ten. V is TRBV7-9 and J is TRBJ2-1; possibly TRBD1 for D (6 bases). Trimming removed 1 base from V and 8 bases from J, with 12 bases in between. The CDR3 is 14 amino acids. Germline CDR1 and CDR2: SEHNR and FQNEAQ (reference sequence). The DNA of the CDR3 is TGTGCCAGCAGCTTAGATTGGGACACTGATGAGCAGTTCTTC. Residues: CASSLDWDTDEQFF.

This chain joins TRBV9 and TRBJ1-4; D is uncertain. V lost 0 bases and J lost 8, with 8 bases in between. This CDR3 has 13 amino acids. Germline V gene sequence: CDR1 SGDLS, CDR2 YYNGEE. The CDR3 loop is CASSVGAAEKLFF. The CDR3, as DNA: TGTGCCAGCAGCGTAGGGGCGGCCGAAAAACTGTTTTTT.

This clone has a handful of counts. This chain uses TRBV7-3 with TRBJ2-5; 8 bases match TRBD2. This CDR3 has 16 amino acids. Germline CDR1 and CDR2: SGHTA and FQGTGA. Trimming removed 1 base from V and 4 bases from J; junction bases left unmatched: 8. The CDR3 sequence is CASSLSGAGEVETQYF. The CDR3 nucleotides are TGTGCCAGCAGCTTAAGTGGAGCGGGAGAAGTAGAGACCCAGTACTTC. The full variable domain, completed using reference TRBV7-3 and TRBJ2-5, is GAGVSQTPSNKVTEKGKYVELRCDPISGHTALYWYRQSLGQGPEFLIYFQGTGAADDSGLPNDRFFAVRPEGSVSTLKIQRTERGDSAVYLCASSLSGAGEVETQYFGPGTRLLVL.

A few counts support this clone. The CDR3 sequence: CASSQEPAGGDTGELFF. The CDR3 coding sequence is TGTGCCAGCAGCCAAGAACCAGCGGGAGGGGACACCGGGGAGCTGTTTTTT. This chain links TRBV4-2 with TRBJ2-2, with 10 bases fitting TRBD2. Germline loops: CDR1 LGHNA, CDR2 YNFKEQ. This CDR3 contains 17 residues. The V and J ends lost 0 bases and 3 bases, in that order; junction bases with no gene match: 4.

The chain carries TRBV4-3 and TRBJ2-1; the D gene is possibly TRBD1 (5 bases). This CDR3 comprises 17 residues. The V and J ends lost 0 bases and 0 bases respectively, with 12 bases between them. Per germline, CDR1 LGHNA and CDR2 YSLEER. CDR3 nucleotide sequence: TGCGCCAGCAGCCAAGAAATAGCAGGGCTCTCCTACAATGAGCAGTTCTTC. Its translation is CASSQEIAGLSYNEQFF.

The gene calls are TRBV28 and TRBJ1-2; D gene uncertain. V was cut by 2 bases and J by 1 base, with 11 bases left in between. Germline lookup yields CDR1 MDHEN and CDR2 SYDVKM. This CDR3 has 15 residues. For the CDR3, the DNA is TGTGCCAGCAGTTTAACCCCGGGAAGTAACTATGGCTACACCTTC. Translated: CASSLTPGSNYGYTF.

The V call is TRBV29-1, the J call TRBJ1-1; D gene unclear. V shed 6 bases and J shed 2 bases, with 19 bases lying between them. The CDR3 contains 15 residues. CDR1 and CDR2 (germline): SQVTM, ANQGSEA. In DNA, the CDR3 is TGCAGCGTCCTTCCTCCCCGGGCAGGCAACACTGAAGCTTTCTTT. Its protein is CSVLPPRAGNTEAFF.

The J gene is TRBJ2-1, the V gene TRBV4-1; weak D call: TRBD2 (6 bases). This CDR3 region has 16 residues. The germline V and J ends were trimmed by 4 bases and 3 bases, with 16 bases remaining between them. Per the germline V gene, CDR1 is MGHRA and CDR2 is YSYEKL. The CDR3 nucleotides read TGCGCCAGCAGCCGACCCACTAGCACTATCTACAATGAGCAGTTCTTC. Translating it yields CASSRPTSTIYNEQFF.

A few counts support this clone. A single base separates this from a much larger clone, so it may be a read error. This chain connects TRBV2 to TRBJ2-5, with 10 positions matching TRBD2. Unmatched junction bases numbered 9, after V lost 7 bases and J lost 4 bases. The CDR3 sequence is 15 residues long. Germline V CDR1 and CDR2: SNHLY, FYNNEI. This chain's CDR3 is CASTSSGGDPETQYF. CDR3 in DNA: TGTGCCAGCACTTCTAGCGGGGGCGACCCAGAGACCCAGTACTTC.

The rearrangement joins TRBV4-1 to TRBJ2-1, with unresolved D. This CDR3 region has 17 residues. The V gene's germline CDR1 is MGHRA and CDR2 YSYEKL. Trimming cost V 0 bases and J 4 bases, with 16 bases left between them. The CDR3 region is CASSQDQTSSSYNEQFF. CDR3 coding DNA: TGCGCCAGCAGCCAAGACCAGACAAGCAGTTCTTACAATGAGCAGTTCTTC.

The V and J genes are TRBV30 and TRBJ1-6; no firm D call. The CDR3 is made up of 13 amino acids. V lost 2 bases to trimming and J lost 8 bases, with 10 bases between them. CDR1 and CDR2 (germline): GTSNPN, SVGIG (reference sequence). Here the CDR3 reads CAWSSGVDSPLHF. DNA of the CDR3: TGTGCCTGGAGTTCCGGTGTTGATTCACCCCTCCACTTT. The entire variable domain, with the rest obtained from reference TRBV30 and TRBJ1-6, is as follows: SQTIHQWPATLVQPVGSPLSLECTVEGTSNPNLYWYRQAAGRGLQLLFYSVGIGQISSEVPQNLSASRPQDRQFILSSKKLLLSDSGFYLCAWSSGVDSPLHFGNGTRLTVT.

This chain connects TRBV9 to TRBJ1-4; 7 nucleotides align to TRBD1. CDR3 length equals 18 residues. V lost 0 bases and J lost 8; bases outside the gene matches: 16. Germline-derived CDR1 and CDR2 are SGDLS and YYNGEE. CDR3 coding DNA: TGTGCCAGCAGCGTAGGCCCCATCCAGGACAGGCATTACGAAAAACTGTTTTTT. As protein: CASSVGPIQDRHYEKLFF.

This chain connects TRBV5-1 to TRBJ2-5, with D hard to call. Trimming removed 0 bases from V and 3 bases from J, with 6 bases in between. Germline-derived CDR1 and CDR2 are SGHRS and YFSETQ. The CDR3 loop spans 13 amino acids. DNA for the CDR3: TGCGCCAGCAGCTTGGTGGCTAAAGAGACCCAGTACTTC. The encoded protein is CASSLVAKETQYF.

The chain couples TRBV15 to TRBJ2-7, with TRBD1 identical over 7 bases. The CDR3 has 15 residues. Germline V gene sequence: CDR1 LNHNV, CDR2 YYDKDF (reference sequence). Losses at the gene ends were 0 bases for V and 1 base for J; bases not matched to a gene: 3. CDR3 sequence: CATSRDRTGSYEQYF. CDR3 nucleotide sequence: TGTGCCACCAGCAGAGATCGGACAGGATCCTACGAGCAGTACTTC. Drawing the rest from reference TRBV15 and TRBJ2-7, the complete variable domain is DAMVIQNPRYQVTQFGKPVTLSCSQTLNHNVMYWYQQKSSQAPKLLFHYYDKDFNNEADTPDNFQSRRPNTSFCFLDIRSPGLGDTAMYLCATSRDRTGSYEQYFGPGTRLTVT.

This clone was recorded a few times. The rearrangement joins TRBV2 to TRBJ1-2; 8 nucleotides line up with TRBD1. The J segment lost 8 bases and the V segment lost 5 bases, leaving 10 bases of the junction unmatched. This CDR3 is built from 14 residues. CDR1 and CDR2 from the germline V gene are SNHLY and FYNNEI. For the CDR3, the DNA is TGTGCCAGCAGTCCACGGACAGGGTCAAGAGGCTACACCTTC. Its translation is CASSPRTGSRGYTF.

The chain combines TRBV27 with TRBJ2-7; TRBD2 matches 16 bases. With 5 bases clipped from V and 3 bases from J, the junction kept 7 bases outside the gene matches. This CDR3 has 17 amino acids. The germline gives CDR1 MNHEY, CDR2 SMNVEV (reference sequence). The DNA for the CDR3 is TGTGCCAGCAGTGGCGGGACTAGCGGGAGGGGATACTACGAGCAGTACTTC. This encodes CASSGGTSGRGYYEQYF.